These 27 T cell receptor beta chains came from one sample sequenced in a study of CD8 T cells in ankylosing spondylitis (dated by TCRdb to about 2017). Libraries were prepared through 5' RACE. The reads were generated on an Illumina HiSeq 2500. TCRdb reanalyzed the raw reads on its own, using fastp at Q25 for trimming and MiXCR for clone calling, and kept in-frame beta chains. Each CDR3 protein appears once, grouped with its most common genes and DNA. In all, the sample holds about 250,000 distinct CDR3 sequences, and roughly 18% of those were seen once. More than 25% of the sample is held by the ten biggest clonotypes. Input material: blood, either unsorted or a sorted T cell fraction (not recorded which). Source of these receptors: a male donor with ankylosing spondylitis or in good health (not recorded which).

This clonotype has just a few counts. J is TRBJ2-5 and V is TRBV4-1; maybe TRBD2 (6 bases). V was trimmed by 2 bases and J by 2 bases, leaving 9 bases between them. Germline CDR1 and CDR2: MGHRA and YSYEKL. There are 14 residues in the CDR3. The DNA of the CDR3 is TGCGCCAGCAGCCAACAGGGACTTCAAGAGACCCAGTACTTC. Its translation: CASSQQGLQETQYF.

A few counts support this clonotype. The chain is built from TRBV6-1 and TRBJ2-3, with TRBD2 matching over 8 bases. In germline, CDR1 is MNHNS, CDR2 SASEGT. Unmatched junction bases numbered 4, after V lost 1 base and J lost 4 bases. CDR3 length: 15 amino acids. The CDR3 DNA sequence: TGTGCCAGCAGTGAAGAGAGCGGGAGCGCAGATACGCAGTATTTT. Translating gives CASSEESGSADTQYF.

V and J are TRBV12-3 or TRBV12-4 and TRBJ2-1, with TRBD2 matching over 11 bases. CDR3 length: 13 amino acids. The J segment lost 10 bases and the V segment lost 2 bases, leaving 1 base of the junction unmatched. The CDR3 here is CASSLTSGREQFF. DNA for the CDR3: TGTGCCAGCAGTTTAACTAGCGGGAGAGAGCAGTTCTTC.

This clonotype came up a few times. The CDR3 DNA reads as TGCGCCAGCAGCCAAGTAGGGACAGGGGACTACGAGCAGTACTTC. It is translated as CASSQVGTGDYEQYF. The V gene is TRBV4-3, the J gene TRBJ2-7, with 10 bases identical to TRBD1. The CDR3 covers 15 residues. With 1 base clipped from V and 3 bases from J, the junction kept 3 bases outside the gene matches. Germline CDR1 and CDR2: LGHNA and YSLEER.

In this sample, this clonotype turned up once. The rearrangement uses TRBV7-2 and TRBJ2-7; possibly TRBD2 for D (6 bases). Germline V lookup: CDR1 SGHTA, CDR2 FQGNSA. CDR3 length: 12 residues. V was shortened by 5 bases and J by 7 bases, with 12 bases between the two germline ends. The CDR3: CASSKTSGEQYF. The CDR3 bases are TGTGCCAGCAGCAAGACTAGTGGGGAGCAGTACTTC.

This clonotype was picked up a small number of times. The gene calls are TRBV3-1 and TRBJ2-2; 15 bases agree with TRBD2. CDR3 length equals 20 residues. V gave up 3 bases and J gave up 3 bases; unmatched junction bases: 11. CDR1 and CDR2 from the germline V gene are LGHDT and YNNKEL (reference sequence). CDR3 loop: CASSQGGLAGGPPDTGELFF. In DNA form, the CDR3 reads TGTGCCAGCAGCCAGGGCGGACTAGCGGGAGGGCCACCTGACACCGGGGAGCTGTTTTTT.

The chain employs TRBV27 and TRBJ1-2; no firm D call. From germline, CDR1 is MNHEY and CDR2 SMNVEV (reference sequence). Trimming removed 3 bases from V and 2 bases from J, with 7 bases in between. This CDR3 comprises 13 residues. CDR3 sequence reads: CASSLVGNYGYTF. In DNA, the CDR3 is TGTGCCAGCAGTTTGGTCGGGAACTATGGCTACACCTTC.

Here the CDR3 DNA reads TGCAGTGCTAGCGGGATTCACTACGAGCAGTACTTC. Translating gives CSASGIHYEQYF. The rearrangement links TRBV20-1 to TRBJ2-7, with a possible D match to TRBD2 (5 bases). This CDR3 is 12 amino acids long. Germline V gene data show CDR1 as DFQATT and CDR2 as SNEGSKA (reference sequence). V was pared by 3 bases and J by 3 bases, with 9 bases between.

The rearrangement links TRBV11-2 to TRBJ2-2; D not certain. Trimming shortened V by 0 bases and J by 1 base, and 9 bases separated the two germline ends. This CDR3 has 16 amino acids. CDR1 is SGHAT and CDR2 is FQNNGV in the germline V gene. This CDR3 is CASSLDPGLNTGELFF. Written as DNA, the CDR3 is TGTGCCAGCAGCTTAGATCCCGGGCTGAACACCGGGGAGCTGTTTTTT.

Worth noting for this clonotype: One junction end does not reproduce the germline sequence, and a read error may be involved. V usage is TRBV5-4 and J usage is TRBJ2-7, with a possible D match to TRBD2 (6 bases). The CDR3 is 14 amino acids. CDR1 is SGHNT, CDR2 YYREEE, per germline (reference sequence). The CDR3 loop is CASSFWGGHYKQYF. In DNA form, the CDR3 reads TGTGCCAGCAGCTTTTGGGGAGGCCACTACAAGCAGTACTTC.

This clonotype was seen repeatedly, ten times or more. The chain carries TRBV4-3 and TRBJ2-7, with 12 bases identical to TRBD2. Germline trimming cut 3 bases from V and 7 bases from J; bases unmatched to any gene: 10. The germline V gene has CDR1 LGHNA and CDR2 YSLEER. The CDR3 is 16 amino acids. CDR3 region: CASSQTTSGSFGEQYF. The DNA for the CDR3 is TGCGCCAGCAGCCAGACGACTAGCGGGAGTTTTGGTGAGCAGTACTTC.

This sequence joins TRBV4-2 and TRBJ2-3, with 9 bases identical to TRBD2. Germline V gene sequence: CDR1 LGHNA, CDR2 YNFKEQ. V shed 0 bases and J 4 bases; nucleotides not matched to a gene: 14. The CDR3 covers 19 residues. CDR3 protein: CASSQEGITSGWRPDTQYF. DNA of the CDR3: TGTGCCAGCAGCCAAGAAGGGATTACTAGCGGGTGGAGACCAGATACGCAGTATTTT.

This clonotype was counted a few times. Here the CDR3 DNA reads TGCGCCAGCGGTCTAGCGGGAGAGCCAGATACGCAGTATTTT. Its translation is CASGLAGEPDTQYF. The chain couples TRBV4-3 to TRBJ2-3, with 10 bases fitting TRBD2. The CDR3 runs to 14 residues. Looked up from germline, CDR1 is LGHNA and CDR2 is YSLEER. V was pared by 8 bases and J by 4 bases, with 6 bases of the junction left unmatched.

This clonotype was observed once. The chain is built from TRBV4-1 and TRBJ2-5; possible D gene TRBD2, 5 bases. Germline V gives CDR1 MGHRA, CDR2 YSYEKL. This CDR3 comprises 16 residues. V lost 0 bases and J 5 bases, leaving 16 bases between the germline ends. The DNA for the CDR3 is TGCGCCAGCAGCCAAGAGGACGGACGACCGGGGGAGACCCAGTACTTC. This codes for CASSQEDGRPGETQYF.

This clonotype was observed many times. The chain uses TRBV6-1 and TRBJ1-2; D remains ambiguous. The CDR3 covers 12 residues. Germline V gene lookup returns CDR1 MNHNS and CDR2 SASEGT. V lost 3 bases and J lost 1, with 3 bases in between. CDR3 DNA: TGTGCCAGCAGTGATTTTAACTATGGCTACACCTTC. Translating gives CASSDFNYGYTF.

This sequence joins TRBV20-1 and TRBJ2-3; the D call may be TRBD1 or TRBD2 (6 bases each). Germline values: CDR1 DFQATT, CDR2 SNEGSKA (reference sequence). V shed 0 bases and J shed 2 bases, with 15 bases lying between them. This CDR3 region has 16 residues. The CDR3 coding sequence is TGCAGTGCTAGAGACGACAGGAGGGAGGTCACAGATACGCAGTATTTT. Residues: CSARDDRREVTDTQYF.

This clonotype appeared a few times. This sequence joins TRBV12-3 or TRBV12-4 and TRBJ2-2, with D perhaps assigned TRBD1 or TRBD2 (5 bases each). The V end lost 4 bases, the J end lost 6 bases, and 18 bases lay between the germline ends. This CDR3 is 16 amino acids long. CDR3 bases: TGTGCCAGCAGTTCCCGACAGCGGACGTCTTCCGGGGAGCTGTTTTTT. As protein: CASSSRQRTSSGELFF.

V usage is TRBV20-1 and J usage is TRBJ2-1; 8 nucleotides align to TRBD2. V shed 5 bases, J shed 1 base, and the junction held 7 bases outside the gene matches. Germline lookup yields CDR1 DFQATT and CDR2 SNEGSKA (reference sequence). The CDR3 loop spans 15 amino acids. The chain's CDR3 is CSASLSGMSYNEQFF. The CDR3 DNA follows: TGCAGTGCTTCTCTTAGCGGGATGTCCTACAATGAGCAGTTCTTC.

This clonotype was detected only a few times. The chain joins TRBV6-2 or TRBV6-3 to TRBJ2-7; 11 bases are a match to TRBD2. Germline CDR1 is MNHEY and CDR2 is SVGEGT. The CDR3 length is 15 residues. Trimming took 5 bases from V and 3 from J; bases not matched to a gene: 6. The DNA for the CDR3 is TGTGCCAGCAGTCGAACCGGGACTAGCGGCTACGAGCAGTACTTC. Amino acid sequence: CASSRTGTSGYEQYF.

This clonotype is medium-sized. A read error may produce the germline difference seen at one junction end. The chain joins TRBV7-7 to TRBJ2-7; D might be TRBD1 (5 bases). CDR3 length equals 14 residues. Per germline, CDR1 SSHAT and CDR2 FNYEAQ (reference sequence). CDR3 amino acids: CASSLSKGAYEQYF. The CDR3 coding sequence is TGTGCTAGCAGTCTGTCCAAAGGGGCCTACGAGCAGTACTTC.

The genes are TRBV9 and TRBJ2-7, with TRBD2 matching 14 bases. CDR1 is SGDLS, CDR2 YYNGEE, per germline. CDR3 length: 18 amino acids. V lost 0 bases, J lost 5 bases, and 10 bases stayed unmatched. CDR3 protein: CASSVASSTSGREDEQYF. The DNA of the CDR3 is TGTGCCAGCAGCGTAGCCTCTTCGACTAGCGGGAGGGAGGACGAGCAGTACTTC.

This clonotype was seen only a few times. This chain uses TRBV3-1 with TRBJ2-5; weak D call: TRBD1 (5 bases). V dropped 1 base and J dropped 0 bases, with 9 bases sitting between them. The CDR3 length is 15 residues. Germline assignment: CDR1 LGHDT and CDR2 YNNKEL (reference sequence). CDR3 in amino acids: CASSQGGRDQETQYF. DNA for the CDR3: TGTGCCAGCAGCCAAGGCGGCAGGGACCAAGAGACCCAGTACTTC.

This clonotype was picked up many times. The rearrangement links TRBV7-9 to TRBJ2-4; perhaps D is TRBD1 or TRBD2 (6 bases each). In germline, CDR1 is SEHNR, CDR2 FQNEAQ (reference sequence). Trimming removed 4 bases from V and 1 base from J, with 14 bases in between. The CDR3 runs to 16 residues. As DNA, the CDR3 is TGTGCCAGCAGCTCAGAACGGGGGCGGGCCAAAAACATTCAGTACTTC. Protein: CASSSERGRAKNIQYF.

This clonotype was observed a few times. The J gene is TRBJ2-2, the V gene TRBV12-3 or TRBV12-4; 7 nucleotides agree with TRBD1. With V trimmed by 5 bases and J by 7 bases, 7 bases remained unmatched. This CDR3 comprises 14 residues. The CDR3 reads CASSPTGLGGELFF. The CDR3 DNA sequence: TGTGCCAGCAGTCCGACAGGGTTGGGCGGGGAGCTGTTTTTT.

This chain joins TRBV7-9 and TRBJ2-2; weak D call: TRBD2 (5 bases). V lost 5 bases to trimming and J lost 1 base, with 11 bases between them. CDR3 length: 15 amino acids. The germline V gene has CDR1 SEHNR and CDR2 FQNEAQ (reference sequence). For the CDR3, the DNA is TGTGCCAGCAGCCGTTGGACTGGGAACACCGGGGAGCTGTTTTTT. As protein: CASSRWTGNTGELFF.

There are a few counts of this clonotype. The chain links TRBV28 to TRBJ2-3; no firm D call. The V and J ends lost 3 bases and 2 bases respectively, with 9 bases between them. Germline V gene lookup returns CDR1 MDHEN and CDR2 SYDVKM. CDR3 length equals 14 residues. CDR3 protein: CASSFGLNTDTQYF. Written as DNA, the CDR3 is TGTGCCAGCAGTTTCGGTCTAAACACAGATACGCAGTATTTT.

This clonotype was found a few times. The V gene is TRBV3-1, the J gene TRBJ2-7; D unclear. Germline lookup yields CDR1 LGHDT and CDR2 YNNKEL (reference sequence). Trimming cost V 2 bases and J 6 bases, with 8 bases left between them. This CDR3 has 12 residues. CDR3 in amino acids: CASSQLVGEQYF. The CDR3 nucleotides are TGTGCCAGCAGCCAACTAGTTGGCGAGCAGTACTTC.